The 4 T cell receptor beta chains below were found in one sample sequenced in a study of shared T cell receptors in the human thymus. TCRdb keeps only in-frame clones here, not all; method: immunoSEQ multiplex PCR. The data show 500,000 to 550,000 clones, approximately 80% seen once. The same data also went into a second study, on human thymus T cells.

Input material: thymocytes. These receptors were obtained from a boy less than two years old with a congenital heart defect.

The chain has TRBV2 and TRBJ1-4; 7 bases agree with TRBD1. Looked up from germline, CDR1 is SNHLY and CDR2 is FYNNEI. Trimming removed 8 bases from V and 8 bases from J; junction bases left unmatched: 14. This CDR3 contains 15 residues. The CDR3 nucleotides are TGTGCCAGCGGGCACGGTGACAGGGAGGACGAAAAACTGTTTTTT. Its translation: CASGHGDREDEKLFF.

The chain links TRBV10-3 to TRBJ2-7; tentatively, D is TRBD2 (6 bases). The CDR3 is 17 residues long. V dropped 4 bases and J dropped 3 bases, with 22 bases sitting between them. Germline loops: CDR1 ENHRY, CDR2 SYGVKD. The CDR3 sequence is CAISGGSLASPYYEQYF. For the CDR3, the DNA is TGTGCCATCAGTGGGGGTTCACTAGCCTCCCCTTACTACGAGCAGTACTTC.

The rearrangement joins TRBV5-1 to TRBJ2-7; TRBD1 is a possible D gene (5 bases). Trimming stripped 3 bases from V and 7 bases from J, with 17 bases between. The CDR3 runs 14 residues. CDR1 is SGHRS, CDR2 YFSETQ, per germline. CDR3 in DNA: TGCGCCAGCAGCTGGGGCTGGACGGTCGGGGAGCAGTACTTC. Translated, it gives CASSWGWTVGEQYF.

The gene calls are TRBV19 and TRBJ2-5; 13 nucleotides agree with TRBD2. V dropped 6 bases and J dropped 4; count of bases not matched to a gene: 8. From germline, CDR1 is LNHDA and CDR2 SQIVND (reference sequence). CDR3 length equals 16 residues. The CDR3 spells CASSLGTSGMGETQYF. DNA of the CDR3: TGTGCCAGTAGCCTAGGGACTAGCGGGATGGGAGAGACCCAGTACTTC.